The clone carrying this T cell receptor (delta chain) was observed at least ten times. This sequence is one base from a far larger clone and is likely a read error. Other DNA sequences in this sample translate to the same CDR3. TCRdb reran clone calling via CATT on the multiplex PCR reads. This sample has under 65,000 delta-chain clones; roughly 1.8% occur once, and the top ten carry 15%. This entry comes from a study of γδ T cells in repeated Plasmodium falciparum infection. The overall study: Donors had four controlled P. falciparum NF54 infections over roughly 640 days.

The germline CDR1 and CDR2 sequences are TSWWSYY and QGS. Trimming took 1 base from V and 6 from J, leaving 6 bases between them. The CDR3 runs to 12 residues. Gammadelta T cells were flow-sorted from PBMC into Vgamma9/Vdelta2+ and Vdelta2-negative populations for bulk analysis. Sequenced: gamma-delta T cells from blood. The TCR sequence derives from a pool of human donors (malaria-infected and uninfected, not separated). The genes are TRDV1 and TRDJ1; D call uncertain. CDR3 bases: TGTGCTCTTGGGGAACGGCGACATAAACTCATCTTT. Translated: CALGERRHKLIF.